Below are 22 T cell receptor beta chains sequenced from a single sample in a study of identical twins. TCRdb processed the 5' RACE reads anew with MiXCR; each CDR3 protein has one entry. The sample consists of around 100,000 distinct CDR3 sequences, 5.9% of them appearing once. The sample comprised memory T cells sorted from blood. The source is a woman aged 45-65 years in good health.

This clonotype occurred many times. The gene calls are TRBV2 and TRBJ2-1, with 14 bases fitting TRBD2. Germline lookup yields CDR1 SNHLY and CDR2 FYNNEI. The CDR3 length is 16 residues. Trimming took 4 bases from V and 10 from J; bases not matched to a gene: 9. The CDR3 coding sequence is TGTGCCAGCAGTGGCCCGACTAGCGGGAGGGCGGGGGAGCAGTTCTTC. The encoded protein is CASSGPTSGRAGEQFF.

In its sample, this clonotype was seen many times. The chain is built from TRBV5-1 and TRBJ1-1, with D unresolved. Deletions cut 5 bases from V and 1 base from J, with 9 bases between. There are 13 residues in the CDR3. Germline assignment: CDR1 SGHRS and CDR2 YFSETQ. Here the CDR3 DNA reads TGCGCCAGCAGAGAGGACTCGAACACTGAAGCTTTCTTT. This encodes CASREDSNTEAFF.

Many counts were recorded for this clonotype. The CDR3 region has the DNA TGCGCCAGCAGCCCCACCGGGACTCACTACGAGCAGTACTTC. This translates into CASSPTGTHYEQYF. The chain joins TRBV5-1 to TRBJ2-7; a possible D gene is TRBD2 (6 bases). This CDR3 has 14 amino acids. The germline V gene has CDR1 SGHRS and CDR2 YFSETQ. V was pared by 4 bases and J by 3 bases, with 14 bases between.

This clonotype occurred a few times. The CDR3 nucleotides read TGTGCCAGCAGTGCCAAAGGGGTGTACCAAGAGACCCAGTACTTC. Its translation is CASSAKGVYQETQYF. The rearrangement uses TRBV2 and TRBJ2-5, with D perhaps matching TRBD1 (5 bases). Germline V gives CDR1 SNHLY, CDR2 FYNNEI. V was clipped by 4 bases and J by 0 bases, with 12 bases between them. CDR3 size: 15 residues.

At least ten counts were recorded for this clonotype. The V gene is TRBV25-1, the J gene TRBJ2-1, with D hard to call. This CDR3 has 13 amino acids. V lost 5 bases and J 3 bases, leaving 8 bases between the germline ends. Germline loops: CDR1 MGHDK, CDR2 SYGVNS. This chain's CDR3 is CASSREFYNEQFF. CDR3 coding DNA: TGTGCCAGCAGTAGAGAATTCTACAATGAGCAGTTCTTC.

The V gene is TRBV18, the J gene TRBJ2-1; possibly TRBD1 or TRBD2 for D (5 bases each). This CDR3 has 13 amino acids. V was pared by 6 bases and J by 13 bases, with 19 bases between. Germline loops: CDR1 KGHSH, CDR2 LQKENI. CDR3 amino acids: CASSPYGTTEQFF. The CDR3 DNA is TGTGCCAGCTCGCCCTACGGGACGACAGAACAGTTCTTC.

This clonotype was seen a few times. The chain combines TRBV14 with TRBJ2-5, with D possibly being TRBD2 (5 bases). The CDR3 has 15 residues. V lost 4 bases to trimming and J lost 5 bases, with 17 bases between them. The germline gives CDR1 SGHDN, CDR2 FVKESK. CDR3 coding DNA: TGTGCCAGCAGCCCCGGACTGAGGCCGGAGGAGACCCAGTACTTC. Residues: CASSPGLRPEETQYF. Filled out from reference TRBV14 and TRBJ2-5, the complete variable domain reads EAGVTQFPSHSVIEKGQTVTLRCDPISGHDNLYWYRRVMGKEIKFLLHFVKESKQDESGMPNNRFLAERTGGTYSTLKVQPAELEDSGVYFCASSPGLRPEETQYFGPGTRLLVL.

The chain links TRBV7-9 to TRBJ1-3; weak D call: TRBD1 (5 bases). This CDR3 has 15 residues. CDR1 SEHNR and CDR2 FQNEAQ come from the germline V gene (reference sequence). Between the trimmed V and J ends, which lost 5 bases and 9 bases, there was a span of 20 bases. DNA of the CDR3: TGTGCCAGCAGCCAGGACGGGACGGAAAGGGCCACCATATATTTT. Amino acids: CASSQDGTERATIYF.

This clonotype was counted only a few times. CDR3 protein: CASSLPADRRAFF. The CDR3 DNA follows: TGTGCCAGCAGCTTGCCGGCAGACCGAAGAGCTTTCTTT. This chain connects TRBV5-6 to TRBJ1-1; D is unclear. Trimming removed 1 base at V and 10 bases at J, with 14 bases between. Germline V gene data show CDR1 as SGHDT and CDR2 as YYEEEE. The CDR3 extends over 13 amino acids.

This clonotype came up many times. This chain joins TRBV11-2 and TRBJ1-6; a weak D match, TRBD1 (5 bases). The CDR3 loop spans 14 amino acids. V was cut by 3 bases and J by 5 bases, with 8 bases left in between. Germline V gene data show CDR1 as SGHAT and CDR2 as FQNNGV. The CDR3 sequence: CASSFGRDNSPLHF. The DNA of the CDR3 is TGTGCCAGCAGCTTTGGCAGGGATAATTCACCCCTCCACTTT.

This clonotype has a handful of counts. The chain carries TRBV7-8 and TRBJ1-2, with D possibly TRBD1 on 6 matching bases. CDR3 size: 13 residues. Germline values: CDR1 SGHVS, CDR2 FQNEAQ. V was shortened by 5 bases and J by 8 bases, with 15 bases between the two germline ends. The CDR3 DNA is TGTGCCAGCAGCCCCACAGGGAACGAGGGCTACACCTTC. Protein product: CASSPTGNEGYTF.

Here the CDR3 reads CASSARGASTDTQYF. The CDR3 region has the DNA TGTGCCAGCAGCGCCCGGGGGGCATCCACAGATACGCAGTATTTT. The chain uses TRBV7-3 and TRBJ2-3, with D maybe TRBD2 (7 bases). Per the germline V gene, CDR1 is SGHTA and CDR2 is FQGTGA. This CDR3 is 15 amino acids long. V lost 5 bases and J lost 2, with 14 bases in between.

At least ten counts were recorded for this clonotype. The chain links TRBV3-1 to TRBJ2-5; tentatively, D is TRBD2 (6 bases). Germline loops: CDR1 LGHDT, CDR2 YNNKEL (reference sequence). V was cut by 5 bases and J by 3 bases, with 13 bases left in between. There are 14 residues in the CDR3. The CDR3 DNA sequence: TGTGCCAGCAGCAATACCTTAGCGGAAGAGACCCAGTACTTC. Translating it yields CASSNTLAEETQYF.

Ten or more counts support this clonotype. The gene calls are TRBV7-7 and TRBJ2-1, with D maybe TRBD2 (6 bases). Trimming removed 1 base from V and 10 bases from J, with 11 bases in between. The CDR3 sequence is 13 residues long. Germline CDR1 SSHAT, CDR2 FNYEAQ (reference sequence). This CDR3 is CASSLVAAGEQFF. The CDR3 DNA reads as TGTGCCAGCAGCTTAGTAGCCGCGGGAGAGCAGTTCTTC.

This clonotype was recorded many times. The chain is built from TRBV18 and TRBJ2-1; 11 nucleotides align to TRBD2. The CDR3 runs 16 residues. Germline CDR1 and CDR2: KGHSH and LQKENI. The ends lost 3 bases at V and 9 bases at J; junction bases unmatched: 10. The CDR3 nucleotides are TGTGCCAGCTCACCCGTCAGACTAGCGGGAATGGGTGAGCAGTTCTTC. This codes for CASSPVRLAGMGEQFF.

This clonotype came up once. The chain joins TRBV13 to TRBJ2-4, with no clear D. The germline V gene has CDR1 PRHDT and CDR2 FYEKMQ (reference sequence). Trimming pared 8 bases from V and 11 bases from J, leaving 4 bases between. The CDR3 spans 8 residues. The CDR3 is CASRVQYF. The CDR3 region has the DNA TGTGCCAGCCGTGTTCAGTACTTC.

This clonotype was picked up many times. This chain's CDR3 is CASSSTGRYKGYTF. The CDR3 DNA reads as TGTGCCAGCAGTTCGACAGGGCGTTATAAGGGCTACACCTTC. This chain joins TRBV6-5 and TRBJ1-2, with 7 bases fitting TRBD1. Germline trimming cut 4 bases from V and 8 bases from J; bases unmatched to any gene: 10. Looked up from germline, CDR1 is MNHEY and CDR2 is SVGAGI. The CDR3 extends over 14 amino acids.

There are many counts of this clonotype. The chain combines TRBV12-3 or TRBV12-4 with TRBJ2-1, with a tentative D call TRBD2 (6 bases). V lost 5 bases and J lost 0, with 8 bases in between. This CDR3 region has 14 residues. The CDR3 nucleotides are TGTGCCAGCAGTCCCGGGGGCTCCTACAATGAGCAGTTCTTC. The encoded protein is CASSPGGSYNEQFF.

This clonotype has at least ten counts. The CDR3 region is CASSPGLAGGRVTGELFF. In nucleotides, the CDR3 is TGTGCCAGCAGCCCCGGACTAGCGGGAGGGCGGGTCACCGGGGAGCTGTTTTTT. The chain is built from TRBV7-7 and TRBJ2-2; 15 positions match TRBD2. The CDR3 is made up of 18 amino acids. Unmatched junction bases numbered 8, after V lost 5 bases and J lost 4 bases. CDR1 is SSHAT and CDR2 is FNYEAQ in the germline V gene (reference sequence).

There are a few counts of this clonotype. The chain links TRBV6-1 to TRBJ2-3; 10 bases match TRBD2. The trim removed 0 bases at V and 3 bases at J, leaving 6 bases unmatched. Germline values: CDR1 MNHNS, CDR2 SASEGT. This CDR3 is built from 17 residues. The CDR3 bases are TGTGCCAGCAGTGAAGCGCGGCTAGCGGGAGTAACAGATACGCAGTATTTT. Encoded protein: CASSEARLAGVTDTQYF.

This clonotype showed up many times. This chain connects TRBV2 to TRBJ2-3; D possibly corresponds to TRBD2 (6 bases). The germline V gene has CDR1 SNHLY and CDR2 FYNNEI. The CDR3 runs 13 residues. V dropped 6 bases and J dropped 0 bases, with 7 bases sitting between them. DNA of the CDR3: TGTGCCAGCAGCGGGACTAGCACAGATACGCAGTATTTT. Protein product: CASSGTSTDTQYF.

This clonotype has ten or more counts. The V call is TRBV20-1, the J call TRBJ2-1; no firm D call. CDR1 and CDR2 from the germline V gene are DFQATT and SNEGSKA (reference sequence). Between the trimmed V and J ends, which lost 3 bases and 0 bases, there was a span of 15 bases. The CDR3 sequence is 16 residues long. CDR3 residues: CSASGKSSRSYNEQFF. The CDR3 nucleotides are TGCAGTGCTAGCGGCAAGAGTAGCCGCTCCTACAATGAGCAGTTCTTC.